This TCR beta chain was recovered during a study of blood T cells in healthy people across ages. General study findings and limits: Among T cells, TCR beta diversity per million cells dropped roughly linearly as age rose. Using unsorted PBMCs precluded a conclusive naive versus antigen-experienced comparison. It was held that diversity estimates obtained from one million T cells represented underestimates.

Aged roughly 6 to 90, donors were systemically healthy Caucasians from Russia. A few counts support this clonotype. No antigen is known for it. The use of a sample-barcoded 5' primer and a J-beta primer mix characterized a second PCR of about 7 to 12 cycles. TCRdb reprocessed the 5' RACE reads with MiXCR, giving one entry per CDR3 protein. This table has some 1.8 million distinct CDR3 sequences, about two fifths appearing once. CDR1 and CDR2 from the germline V gene are SGHVS and FNYEAQ. This CDR3 is 15 amino acids long. Trimming removed 3 bases from V and 5 bases from J, with 11 bases in between. The genes are TRBV7-6 and TRBJ1-6; D is possibly TRBD1 (6 bases). This sequence originates from a human donor in good health. Sequences were obtained from blood. The CDR3 loop is CASSFGQPDNSPLHF. DNA for the CDR3: TGTGCCAGCAGCTTCGGACAGCCAGATAATTCACCCCTCCACTTT.